This T cell receptor (beta chain) came from a study of Graves' ophthalmopathy and Graves' hyperthyroidism. Study-level background: Where ophthalmopathy was absent within 18 months of follow-up, hyperthyroidism was stable.

Other autoimmune diseases, uncontrolled infections, pregnancy or lactation led to the exclusion of patients. This clonotype was seen a few times. RNA served as the template for amplifying TCR beta CDR3 regions. Second-round multiplex PCR followed a first-round RT-PCR using HTBI primers. TCRdb used MiXCR to reprocess the multiplex PCR reads, holding one entry per CDR3 protein. The sample lists approximately 1.2 million distinct CDR3 sequences, 35% to 40% occurring once. The V gene lost 1 base and the J gene lost 4 bases, with 4 bases spanning the gap. Germline V gene sequence: CDR1 LGHDT, CDR2 YNNKEL (reference sequence). This CDR3 region has 12 residues.

The receptor was isolated from an adult man with Graves' hyperthyroidism. Sequencing was performed on peripheral blood or thyroid tissue (not recorded which). The chain has TRBV3-1 and TRBJ1-2; no clear D. The CDR3 reads CASSQALYGYTF. Written as DNA, the CDR3 is TGTGCCAGCAGCCAAGCGCTCTATGGCTACACCTTC.